Ten or more counts support the clone carrying this T cell receptor (beta chain). This sample stems from a study of T-cell reconstitution after alpha-beta-depleted transplantation in children. The CDR3 loop spans 14 amino acids. J gave up 1 base and V 4 bases, and 7 bases lay outside the gene matches. Germline V gives CDR1 SQVTM, CDR2 ANQGSEA. Unique molecular identifiers were used in preparing the TCRbeta library. TCRdb reanalysed the PCR reads using MiXCR and keeps one entry per CDR3 protein. The data show roughly 180,000 distinct CDR3 sequences, approximately 14% seen once. The chain employs TRBV29-1 and TRBJ2-7; TRBD1 agrees at 7 bases. This receptor was identified in a human donor who donated a stem cell graft to a child with acute lymphoblastic leukemia. The material sequenced was PBMCs from the stem cell graft donor, taken from the stem cell graft. Written as DNA, the CDR3 is TGCAGCGTTGTACGGCCAGGGGGTTCCTACGAGCAGTACTTC. Encoded protein: CSVVRPGGSYEQYF.